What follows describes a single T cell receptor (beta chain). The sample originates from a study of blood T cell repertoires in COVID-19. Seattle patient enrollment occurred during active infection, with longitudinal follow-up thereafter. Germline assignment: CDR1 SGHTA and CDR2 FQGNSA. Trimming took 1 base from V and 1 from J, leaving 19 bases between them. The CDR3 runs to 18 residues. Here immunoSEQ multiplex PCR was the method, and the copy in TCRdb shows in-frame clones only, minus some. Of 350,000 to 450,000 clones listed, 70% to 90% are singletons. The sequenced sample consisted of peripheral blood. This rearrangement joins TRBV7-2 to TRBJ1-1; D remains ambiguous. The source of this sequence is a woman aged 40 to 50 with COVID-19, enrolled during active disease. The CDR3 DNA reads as TGTGCCAGCAGCTTAGTCTTTACCCGTGGGGAGGGGAACACTGAAGCTTTCTTT. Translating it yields CASSLVFTRGEGNTEAFF.